The 12 T cell receptor beta chains below all came from one sample that was sequenced in a study of T cells in Graves' hyperthyroidism and ophthalmopathy. Amplified TCR beta CDR3 regions came from RNA transcripts. The HTBI primer set drove a first-round RT-PCR of the TCR CDR3. TCRdb processed the multiplex PCR reads anew with MiXCR; each CDR3 protein has one entry. Here the sample spans 450,000 to 700,000 distinct CDR3 sequences, around 45% being singletons. The sample consisted of peripheral blood or thyroid tissue (not recorded which). Receptors were obtained from an adult woman with Graves' disease, either hyperthyroidism or ophthalmopathy (not recorded which).

V and J are TRBV25-1 and TRBJ1-1; a possible D gene is TRBD1 (6 bases). V lost 7 bases to trimming and J lost 1 base, with 25 bases between them. Looked up from germline, CDR1 is MGHDK and CDR2 is SYGVNS. The CDR3 extends over 18 amino acids. Here the CDR3 DNA reads TGTGCCAGCATCCTAATAACCCTGAGCAGGGGATGGAACACTGAAGCTTTCTTT. Its translation: CASILITLSRGWNTEAFF. The whole variable domain, remainder taken from reference TRBV25-1 and TRBJ1-1, is EADIYQTPRYLVIGTGKKITLECSQTMGHDKMYWYQQDPGMELHLIHYSYGVNSTEKGDLSSESTVSRIRTEHFPLTLESARPSHTSQYLCASILITLSRGWNTEAFFGQGTRLTVV.

This clonotype was recorded at least ten times. The chain carries TRBV29-1 and TRBJ2-2; D may correspond to TRBD1 or TRBD2 (5 bases each). CDR1 and CDR2 (germline): SQVTM, ANQGSEA. The CDR3 covers 13 residues. Trimming cost V 5 bases and J 6 bases, with 13 bases left between them. CDR3 in DNA: TGCAGCGTTCCGGACCTGGGGGCCGGGGAGCTGTTTTTT. Translated, it gives CSVPDLGAGELFF.

This chain uses TRBV19 with TRBJ2-5, with D unresolved. The CDR3 runs 15 residues. V lost 3 bases to trimming and J lost 1 base, with 12 bases between them. Germline V lookup: CDR1 LNHDA, CDR2 SQIVND (reference sequence). The CDR3 region is CASSIVGSGQETQYF. The CDR3 nucleotides read TGTGCCAGTAGTATCGTCGGATCGGGCCAAGAGACCCAGTACTTC.

This clonotype showed up just a few times. The V call is TRBV28, the J call TRBJ1-5; the match to TRBD1 covers 8 bases. The junction had 9 bases not matched to a gene; V was cut back by 10 bases and J by 4 bases. This CDR3 region has 14 residues. Germline V gives CDR1 MDHEN, CDR2 SYDVKM. In nucleotides, the CDR3 is TGTGCCACCGGACAGGGATCGGGGAATCAGCCCCAGCATTTT. Translation gives CATGQGSGNQPQHF. The full variable domain, completed using reference TRBV28 and TRBJ1-5, is DVKVTQSSRYLVKRTGEKVFLECVQDMDHENMFWYRQDPGLGLRLIYFSYDVKMKEKGDIPEGYSVSREKKERFSLILESASTNQTSMYLCATGQGSGNQPQHFGDGTRLSIL.

The chain employs TRBV7-2 and TRBJ2-7, with D hard to call. Trimming pared 2 bases from V and 5 bases from J, leaving 10 bases between. Germline assignment: CDR1 SGHTA and CDR2 FQGNSA. CDR3 length: 13 amino acids. The CDR3 here is CASSLLQLNEQYF. CDR3 in DNA: TGTGCCAGCAGCTTACTACAGCTGAACGAGCAGTACTTC.

This clonotype was counted ten times or more. The chain carries TRBV7-9 and TRBJ1-6; 7 nucleotides match TRBD1. CDR1 is SEHNR, CDR2 FQNEAQ, per germline (reference sequence). CDR3 length: 16 residues. After removal of 1 base from V and 11 bases from J, the junction contained 11 bases not matched to a gene. CDR3 nucleotides: TGTGCCAGCAGCTTAGATCTGTTCAGGGGGTTGACACCCCTCCACTTT. It specifies CASSLDLFRGLTPLHF.

This clonotype came up many times. V is TRBV19 and J is TRBJ2-2; possibly TRBD2 for D (6 bases). Germline loops: CDR1 LNHDA, CDR2 SQIVND (reference sequence). This CDR3 spans 14 amino acids. The V gene lost 5 bases and the J gene lost 3 bases, with 10 bases spanning the gap. CDR3 DNA sequence: TGTGCCAGTAGTTCTAGCGATTACACCGGGGAGCTGTTTTTT. This translates into CASSSSDYTGELFF.

V gene TRBV24-1 combines with J gene TRBJ2-7, with 9 bases aligning to TRBD2. V lost 4 bases and J lost 2; bases outside the gene matches: 2. The CDR3 has 14 amino acids. From germline, CDR1 is KGHDR and CDR2 SFDVKD. The DNA for the CDR3 is TGTGCCACCAGTGACCGGACTAGCGCCTACGAGCAGTACTTC. This encodes CATSDRTSAYEQYF.

J is TRBJ1-5 and V is TRBV28; D remains ambiguous. Germline V lookup: CDR1 MDHEN, CDR2 SYDVKM. The ends were cut back, 5 bases at V and 4 bases at J, with 12 bases in the middle. This CDR3 spans 14 amino acids. The CDR3 bases are TGTGCCAGCAGTCGGCCTTCCACTAATCAGCCCCAGCATTTT. This gives the protein CASSRPSTNQPQHF.

In its sample, this clonotype was seen a few times. A much larger clone sits a single nucleotide away, making a read error possible. CDR3 loop: CASSLGYGEQYF. CDR3 in DNA: TGTGCCAGCAGCTTAGGGTACGGTGAGCAGTACTTC. V and J are TRBV7-2 and TRBJ2-7; D not resolved. Trimming removed 1 base at V and 7 bases at J, with 8 bases between. The CDR3 has 12 residues. Per the germline V gene, CDR1 is SGHTA and CDR2 is FQGNSA.

The chain joins TRBV20-1 to TRBJ2-5; D may be TRBD2 (6 bases). Trimming stripped 6 bases from V and 5 bases from J, with 22 bases between. The CDR3 covers 15 residues. The germline V gene encodes CDR1 DFQATT and CDR2 SNEGSKA (reference sequence). CDR3 amino acids: CSAISEEGMMETQYF. The CDR3 DNA sequence: TGCAGTGCCATCAGTGAGGAGGGGATGATGGAGACCCAGTACTTC.

This clonotype was detected only a few times. This rearrangement joins TRBV15 to TRBJ2-7; TRBD1 agrees at 7 bases. The CDR3 runs to 12 residues. Per germline, CDR1 LNHNV and CDR2 YYDKDF (reference sequence). J lost 13 bases, V lost 1 base, and 7 bases had no gene match. In DNA, the CDR3 is TGTGCCACCAGCAGAGCGCCGGGACAGTCCTACTTC. It encodes CATSRAPGQSYF.